Shown below are 16 T cell receptor beta chains from a single sample sequenced in a study of cytomegalovirus exposure and HLA in healthy donors. The PCR employed 60 Vbeta primers together with 13 Jbeta primers. TCRdb's table, derived via immunoSEQ multiplex PCR, lists solely in-frame clones and lacks some. The repertoire holds about 150,000 clones, with approximately 80% as singletons. Sequenced sample: PBMCs. Source of these receptors: a male donor in good health and CMV-seronegative.

V usage is TRBV9 and J usage is TRBJ2-5; possibly TRBD1 for D (6 bases). Judging by the DNA end, TRBJ2-7 fits better; the J call may be wrong. Germline V gives CDR1 SGDLS, CDR2 YYNGEE. The CDR3 is made up of 16 amino acids. CDR3 amino acids: CASSANRANSAYEQYF. CDR3 in DNA: TGTGCCAGCAGCGCCAACAGGGCAAACTCCGCATACGAGCAGTACTTC.

This chain links TRBV6-5 with TRBJ2-7, with a possible D match to TRBD1 (6 bases). The CDR3 is 13 amino acids. From germline, CDR1 is MNHEY and CDR2 SVGAGI. The V and J ends lost 8 bases and 3 bases respectively, with 14 bases between them. In DNA, the CDR3 is TGTGCCAGCGCATCACAGGGCATCTACGAGCAGTACTTC. Translating it yields CASASQGIYEQYF.

The chain links TRBV5-5 to TRBJ1-4; 7 bases match TRBD1. The CDR3 has 15 amino acids. Germline loops: CDR1 SGHKS, CDR2 YYEKEE (reference sequence). Trimming took 4 bases from V and 3 from J; bases not matched to a gene: 6. The CDR3 reads CASSISGTANEKLFF. The CDR3 nucleotides are TGTGCCAGCAGCATCTCCGGGACAGCTAATGAAAAACTGTTTTTT.

This clone came up once. The V and J genes are TRBV25-1 and TRBJ2-2; possible D gene TRBD2, 6 bases. CDR1 and CDR2 from the germline V gene are MGHDK and SYGVNS. The ends were cut back, 6 bases at V and 7 bases at J, with 18 bases in the middle. This CDR3 contains 15 residues. CDR3 DNA sequence: TGTGCCAGCAGCCCCATAGGAGGGTCGGGCGGGGAGCTGTTTTTT. Translation gives CASSPIGGSGGELFF.

The sample holds a few counts of this clone. J is TRBJ2-7 and V is TRBV6-5, with D uncertain. The CDR3 is 15 residues long. Germline V gene data show CDR1 as MNHEY and CDR2 as SVGAGI. Trimming took 3 bases from V and 0 from J, leaving 12 bases between them. This CDR3 is CASSYATQASYEQYF. The CDR3 DNA reads TGTGCCAGCAGTTATGCCACCCAAGCCTCCTACGAGCAGTACTTC.

This chain links TRBV6-1 with TRBJ1-5; 10 bases map to TRBD1. CDR3 length equals 14 residues. Germline-derived CDR1 and CDR2 are MNHNS and SASEGT. Germline trimming cut 6 bases from V and 5 bases from J; bases unmatched to any gene: 4. The CDR3 bases are TGTGCCAGCAGCGACAGGGGGCTGGATCAGCCCCAGCATTTT. Protein product: CASSDRGLDQPQHF.

The rearrangement uses TRBV7-9 and TRBJ1-1; a weak D match, TRBD1 (5 bases). The CDR3 spans 14 residues. Germline V gene data show CDR1 as SEHNR and CDR2 as FQNEAQ (reference sequence). The V and J ends lost 7 bases and 4 bases respectively, with 16 bases between them. The chain's CDR3 is CASTGGLSGTEAFF. Here the CDR3 DNA reads TGTGCCAGCACCGGGGGATTATCGGGCACTGAAGCTTTCTTT.

The chain joins TRBV5-3 to TRBJ1-6, with D hard to call. TRBV5-3 falls under the ORF class, with uncertain function. Trimming pared 1 base from V and 8 bases from J, leaving 16 bases between. CDR3 length equals 16 residues. As DNA, the CDR3 is TGTGCCAGAAGCTTGAGTTTCGCATCGGCGGATTCACCCCTCCACTTT. This gives the protein CARSLSFASADSPLHF.

This chain links TRBV6-1 with TRBJ2-4, with D uncertain. The V end was cut by 10 bases, the J end by 0 bases, with 7 bases between. Germline V gene data show CDR1 as MNHNS and CDR2 as SASEGT. The CDR3 sequence is 12 residues long. The CDR3 loop reads CATSGAKNIQYF. The CDR3 nucleotides read TGTGCCACCTCGGGAGCCAAAAACATTCAGTACTTC.

The V and J genes are TRBV7-2 and TRBJ2-1; tentatively, D is TRBD2 (5 bases). V gave up 1 base and J gave up 7 bases, with 14 bases separating them. The CDR3 covers 15 residues. Germline V lookup: CDR1 SGHTA, CDR2 FQGNSA. CDR3 in DNA: TGTGCCAGCAGCTTAGGGTTTTCTAGCATTAATGAGCAGTTCTTC. This sequence encodes CASSLGFSSINEQFF.

The V and J genes are TRBV29-1 and TRBJ2-7; 13 bases map to TRBD2. The CDR3 covers 15 residues. Germline loops: CDR1 SQVTM, CDR2 ANQGSEA. V shed 6 bases, J shed 3 bases, and the junction held 8 bases outside the gene matches. The CDR3 nucleotides read TGCAGCGTAGTGACTAGCGGGAGGATAATCTACGAGCAGTACTTC. Its protein is CSVVTSGRIIYEQYF.

The rearrangement links TRBV7-6 to TRBJ1-1; 7 nucleotides match TRBD1. CDR1 is SGHVS and CDR2 is FNYEAQ in the germline V gene. V shed 5 bases, J shed 1 base, and the junction held 7 bases outside the gene matches. CDR3 length equals 15 residues. Here the CDR3 reads CASSNRDSPNTEAFF. The CDR3, as DNA: TGTGCCAGCAGCAACCGGGACAGCCCGAACACTGAAGCTTTCTTT. The full variable domain, with the rest looked up from reference TRBV7-6 and TRBJ1-1, is GAGVSQSPRYKVTKRGQDVALRCDPISGHVSLYWYRQALGQGPEFLTYFNYEAQQDKSGLPNDRFSAERPEGSISTLTIQRTEQRDSAMYRCASSNRDSPNTEAFFGQGTRLTVV.

The rearrangement uses TRBV6-5 and TRBJ2-1; possibly TRBD2 for D (5 bases). The CDR3 is 14 amino acids. Trimming left V 5 bases short and J 4 bases short, with 12 bases between. Per germline, CDR1 MNHEY and CDR2 SVGAGI. CDR3 protein: CASSPRTEYNEQFF. CDR3 sequence (DNA): TGTGCCAGCAGTCCCCGGACTGAGTACAATGAGCAGTTCTTC.

This sequence joins TRBV5-1 and TRBJ2-3; a possible D gene is TRBD2 (5 bases). Germline values: CDR1 SGHRS, CDR2 YFSETQ. V was pared by 3 bases and J by 2 bases, with 10 bases between. CDR3 length equals 14 residues. CDR3 bases: TGCGCCAGCAGCTCGGGATTCTCCACAGATACGCAGTATTTT. This gives the protein CASSSGFSTDTQYF.

The chain has TRBV27 and TRBJ2-7; tentative D call: TRBD1 (5 bases). The germline V gene has CDR1 MNHEY and CDR2 SMNVEV (reference sequence). V lost 5 bases and J lost 9, with 20 bases in between. CDR3 length: 14 residues. DNA for the CDR3: TGTGCCAGCAGTGAGTGGGGCAGGAAACGCGGGCAGTACTTC. Translating it yields CASSEWGRKRGQYF.

The chain links TRBV19 to TRBJ2-3, with a tentative D call TRBD2 (6 bases). The CDR3 is made up of 15 amino acids. Germline CDR1 is LNHDA and CDR2 is SQIVND (reference sequence). Deletions cut 5 bases from V and 2 bases from J, with 14 bases between. The CDR3 coding sequence is TGTGCCAGTAGTCTTCGCGGGAAGACCACAGATACGCAGTATTTT. Residues: CASSLRGKTTDTQYF.